This TCR beta chain emerged from a study of PD-1 blockade in classical Hodgkin lymphoma (dated by TCRdb to about 2020). Study-level background: Nivolumab dosing was 3 mg/kg intravenously every 2 weeks, continuing until either disease progression or unacceptable toxicity. A peripheral blood immune signature of response to PD-1 blockade in classical Hodgkin lymphoma was defined using TCR beta sequencing and CyTOF.

Broader findings and caveats from the paper: Baseline TCR diversity was reported to be lower in newly diagnosed patients than in healthy donors and to be lower still in relapsed/refractory patients. A significant rise by C4D1 was seen in CD4+ but not CD8+ TCR diversity (p=0.0027 vs p=0.16), with the rise being most apparent in complete responders (p=0.02). Trial patients with a complete response had baseline diversity similar to that of newly diagnosed patients, while partial responders and progressors had significantly lower diversity. Lower diversity was observed in patients in whom nivolumab was started less than 1 year after ASCT, and these patients were excluded from later analyses so that confounding by immune reconstitution would be avoided. Only a single clinical trial cohort was studied, and what caused the repertoire differences, possibly disease activity or prior therapy, remained undefined.

Remarks on this clone: Its binding antigen is unknown. No base quality values were provided; no much bigger clone lies one nucleotide off.

The CDR3 measures 17 amino acids from cysteine to phenylalanine. Here the CDR3 DNA is all that survives: 51 bases in frame from base 1. Per the germline V gene, SGHTA is the CDR1 and FQGNSA is the CDR2. V ends up 6 bases short and J 5 bases short, with an unmatched junction base count of 16. The time point tag for this specimen amounts to: cycle 1 day 1 (C1D1), immediately before nivolumab initiation. Every trial patient had relapsed following autologous stem cell transplantation, and prior brentuximab vedotin exposure was what differed among cohorts A, B and C. A total of around 59 patients with relapsed/refractory classical Hodgkin lymphoma made up the trial cohort, and each patient's best overall response was complete response, partial response or progressive disease. Single-agent nivolumab was administered to trial patients in the multi-cohort phase II CheckMate 205 trial. Best overall response was determined by an independent review committee according to the 2007 International Working Group response criteria. Trial PBMCs were collected just before the start of nivolumab (C1D1) and during therapy at cycle 2 day 1 and cycle 4 day 1. Peripheral blood was collected in 8 mL Vacutainer Cell Preparation Tubes, from which PBMCs were isolated by centrifugation and then cryopreserved.

Genomic DNA was extracted with the Qiagen DNeasy kit from unsorted PBMCs and from negatively selected CD4+ and CD8+ fractions. TCR beta CDR3 regions were amplified by immunoSEQ multiplex PCR using primers annealing to V and J segments. A synthetic immune receptor repertoire was used to minimize amplification bias, and remaining bias was computationally removed after sequencing. On the study's bioinformatics: Custom Python scripts were used to quantify repertoire diversity as the Shannon entropy index. Unsorted, CD4+ and CD8+ repertoires were analyzed separately, except for combined analyses in which CD4+ and CD8+ sequences were merged in silico. A clone was considered expanded if an increase in frequency of at least 2-fold after treatment relative to C1D1 was found, and a pseudocount of 0.5 was applied to clones undetected at baseline. Singleton clones were defined as clones with 0 or 1 copy at C1D1, and non-singleton clones were defined as clones with 2 or more copies. Clones expanded in unsorted samples were labelled as CD4+, CD8+ or unknown by matching protein sequences in sorted samples from the same patient. Wilcoxon tests were applied to paired samples to test diversity changes from C1D1 to C4D1. TCRdb obtained this table from immuneACCESS and retained in-frame rearrangements with V and J assigned. These tables miss some clones; where compared with another copy, unresolved V genes account for less than half of the shortfall, and the remainder is unexplained. Clone size and the V and J calls come from that table; the DNA yielded D and trimming. This sample gives approximately 44,000 clones in total; approximately 70% of them show up just once. Clones ranked in the top ten supply 3% of the sample.

In this chain, TRBV7-2 is recombined with TRBJ2-3, with 8 bases matching TRBD2. This sequence was found in a human donor with classical Hodgkin lymphoma. The sample was peripheral blood mononuclear cells (PBMCs), taken at baseline. The CDR3 region has the sequence CASSLLGSGGPGDTQYF. The sequenced DNA is TGTGCCAGCAGTCTTCTAGGGAGCGGGGGCCCGGGAGATACGCAGTATTTT.